This T cell receptor beta chain appears in the sequencing data of a study of shared clonotypes between healthy human individuals. CD45RO-negative CD8 cells positively selected for CCR7 made up the naive population, which excluded terminally differentiated effector memory CD45RA+ cells. The material for each subset, its genomic DNA, was split evenly across several immunoSEQ plates. Measured with immunoSEQ multiplex PCR; TCRdb has only the in-frame clones, and not every one. The data hold about 2 million clones, with about 95% observed a single time. Study-wide results and caveats: Clonotype sharing among donors was expected to depend on sequencing depth. Of the naive CD4 clonotypes, around 5% were shared across a few donors. Apart from blood, nothing was sampled; tissue repertoires likely differ.

CDR3 length: 16 residues. Trimming took 4 bases from V and 1 from J, leaving 16 bases between them. CDR1 and CDR2 (germline): SEHNR, FQNEAQ (reference sequence). Concerning this clone: Its antigen is still unknown.

This clonotype was obtained from a man aged 18 to 29 in good health. The specimen sequenced was naive CD8+ T cells sorted from blood. J is TRBJ1-1 and V is TRBV7-9; D unresolved. The CDR3 DNA is TGTGCCAGCAGCTCGCGATATCGAGTACCGAACACTGAAGCTTTCTTT. Residues: CASSSRYRVPNTEAFF.